This record covers a single T cell receptor beta chain. This sample was taken from a study of T cell responses to AZD1222 COVID-19 vaccine. The length of the CDR3 is 15 residues. With V trimmed by 3 bases and J by 4 bases, 5 bases remained unmatched. Germline CDR1 is LGHNA and CDR2 is YNFKEQ. Measured with immunoSEQ multiplex PCR; TCRdb has only the in-frame clones, and not every one. This sample has 140,000 to 150,000 clones, with 89% found just once. This TCR came from an adult who received the AZD1222 COVID-19 vaccine. The V and J genes are TRBV4-2 and TRBJ2-5; TRBD1 matches 10 bases. The sample here was peripheral blood, taken 28 days after the second AZD1222 dose. The CDR3: CASSQARDRGETQYF. The DNA of the CDR3 is TGTGCCAGCAGCCAGGCCAGGGACAGGGGAGAGACCCAGTACTTC.